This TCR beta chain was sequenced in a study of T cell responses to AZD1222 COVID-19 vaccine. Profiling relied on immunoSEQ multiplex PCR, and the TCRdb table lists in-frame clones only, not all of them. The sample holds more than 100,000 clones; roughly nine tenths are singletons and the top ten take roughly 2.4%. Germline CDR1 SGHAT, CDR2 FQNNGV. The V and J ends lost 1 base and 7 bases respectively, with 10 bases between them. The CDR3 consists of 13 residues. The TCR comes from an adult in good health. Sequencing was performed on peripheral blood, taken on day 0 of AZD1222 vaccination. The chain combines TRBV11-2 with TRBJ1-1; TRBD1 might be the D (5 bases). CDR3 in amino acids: CASSLGRGNEAFF. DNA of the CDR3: TGTGCCAGCAGCTTAGGGAGGGGTAATGAAGCTTTCTTT.